Detailed here is one T cell receptor (beta chain). In the original analysis: The assay estimated nucleated cells by amplifying reference gene primers. Sequenced by immunoSEQ multiplex PCR; TCRdb stores in-frame clones only, minus some. Clonal size and the V and J genes are those of that table, whereas D and trimming came from the DNA. The sample has a few hundred thousand clones; just over 90% are singletons. Participants had their cohort set by participant-reported clinical history. Within the 2 weeks before study entry, each person in the exposed group met a COVID-19 case. These data originate in a study of blood T cell repertoires in COVID-19. Looking at the study overall: PBMCs, B-cell-depleted T cells, or T cells were the source of the cDNA or gDNA that made up the material.

The receptor was isolated from a woman aged 40-49 years who had been exposed to COVID-19. Sequencing was done on a sample of PBMCs or T cells enriched from blood (not recorded which).

The CDR3 protein is CASSPNRDSGYTF. The CDR3 bases are TGTGCCAGCTCACCGAACCGGGACAGTGGCTACACCTTC. V and J are TRBV18 and TRBJ1-2; TRBD1 aligns across 7 bases. This CDR3 has 13 residues. CDR1 KGHSH and CDR2 LQKENI come from the germline V gene. J lost 7 bases, V lost 3 bases, and 5 bases had no gene match.